Each of the 7 T cell receptor beta chains below was sequenced from the same sample in a study of blood T cell repertoires in COVID-19. Sequencing used immunoSEQ multiplex PCR; TCRdb keeps in-frame clones, though not all of them. The table records 290,000 or so clones, approximately 86% of them present only once. The specimen was PBMCs or T cells enriched from blood (not recorded which). The receptors shown here come from a woman younger than 30 who had recovered from COVID-19.

The chain carries TRBV2 and TRBJ1-1; TRBD1 might be the D (5 bases). The CDR3 spans 14 residues. Deletions cut 5 bases from V and 1 base from J, with 11 bases between. Germline lookup yields CDR1 SNHLY and CDR2 FYNNEI. This CDR3 is CASSYRRENTEAFF. In DNA form, the CDR3 reads TGTGCCAGCAGTTACAGGCGGGAGAACACTGAAGCTTTCTTT.

The V call is TRBV2, the J call TRBJ2-7, with TRBD2 as a possible D gene (6 bases). V shed 5 bases and J shed 6 bases, with 14 bases lying between them. Germline V lookup: CDR1 SNHLY, CDR2 FYNNEI. The CDR3 length is 13 residues. The CDR3 region has the DNA TGTGCCAGCAGTTACATTCGGGGAGGCGAGCAGTACTTC. This translates into CASSYIRGGEQYF.

The chain combines TRBV11-2 with TRBJ2-7, with 7 positions matching TRBD1. The V gene end was trimmed by 3 bases and the J gene end by 2 bases; junction bases not matched to a gene: 4. Germline V gene sequence: CDR1 SGHAT, CDR2 FQNNGV. This CDR3 is 14 amino acids long. The CDR3 DNA follows: TGTGCCAGCAGCTTCCGGGACAGCGCCTACGAGCAGTACTTC. It codes for CASSFRDSAYEQYF. The variable domain in full, completed from reference TRBV11-2 and TRBJ2-7, reads EAGVAQSPRYKIIEKRQSVAFWCNPISGHATLYWYQQILGQGPKLLIQFQNNGVVDDSQLPKDRFSAERLKGVDSTLKIQPAKLEDSAVYLCASSFRDSAYEQYFGPGTRLTVT.

As to this clone: The sample holds other DNA sequences that translate to the same CDR3. This chain uses TRBV7-3 with TRBJ2-2; a weak D match, TRBD2 (5 bases). This CDR3 contains 16 residues. CDR1 SGHTA and CDR2 FQGTGA come from the germline V gene. Trimming took off 1 base at V and 1 base at J, with 10 bases between the two ends. CDR3 region: CASSLNSGENTGELFF. The CDR3 DNA reads TGTGCCAGCAGCTTAAATTCCGGGGAGAACACCGGGGAGCTGTTTTTT.

This clone was picked up a small number of times. CDR3 protein: CASSPEAAYEQYF. Here the CDR3 DNA reads TGCGCCAGCAGTCCCGAGGCGGCCTACGAGCAGTACTTC. The rearrangement joins TRBV10-1 to TRBJ2-7; D is unresolved. V was cut by 5 bases and J by 2 bases, with 10 bases left in between. CDR3 size: 13 residues. The germline CDR1 and CDR2 sequences are WNHNN and SYGVQD (reference sequence).

The V gene is TRBV28, the J gene TRBJ1-1; 7 bases are a match to TRBD1. V gave up 3 bases and J gave up 4 bases; unmatched junction bases: 2. The CDR3 contains 13 residues. Germline lookup yields CDR1 MDHEN and CDR2 SYDVKM. The CDR3: CASSFPGGTEAFF. The CDR3 coding sequence is TGTGCCAGCAGTTTTCCAGGGGGCACTGAAGCTTTCTTT.

This clone has just one count. The V call is TRBV27, the J call TRBJ2-7; 10 nucleotides agree with TRBD2. The CDR3 is made up of 15 amino acids. CDR1 is MNHEY and CDR2 is SMNVEV in the germline V gene (reference sequence). The junction had 8 bases not matched to a gene; V was cut back by 6 bases and J by 3 bases. CDR3 DNA sequence: TGTGCCAGCAGAAGAGCGGGAGGGCAGAACTACGAGCAGTACTTC. Its translation: CASRRAGGQNYEQYF.